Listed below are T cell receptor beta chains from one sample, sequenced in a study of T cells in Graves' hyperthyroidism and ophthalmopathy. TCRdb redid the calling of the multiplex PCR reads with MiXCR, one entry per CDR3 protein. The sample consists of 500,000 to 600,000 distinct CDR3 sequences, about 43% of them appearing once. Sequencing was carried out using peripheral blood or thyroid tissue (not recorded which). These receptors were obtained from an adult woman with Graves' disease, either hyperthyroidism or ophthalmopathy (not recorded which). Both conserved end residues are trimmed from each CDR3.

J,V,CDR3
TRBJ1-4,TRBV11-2,ASTGWLAGEKLF
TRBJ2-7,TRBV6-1,ASSVRGHLGWYEQY
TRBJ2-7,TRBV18,ASGNQGPYEQY
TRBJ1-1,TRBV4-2,ASSQEQGALNTEAF
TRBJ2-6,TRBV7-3,ASSLGGFGANVLT
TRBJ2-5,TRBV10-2,ASRGQFETQY
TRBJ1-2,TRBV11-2,ASSLSLTGVGYT
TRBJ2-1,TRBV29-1,SARQGRDNEQF
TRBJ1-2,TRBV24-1,ATSDGGSGYT
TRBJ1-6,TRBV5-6,ASSRRTSPLH
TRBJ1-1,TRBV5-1,ASSPDEPRAF
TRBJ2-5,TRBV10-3,ASSGTSGRYSETQY
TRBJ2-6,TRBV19,ASSQRQVPGANVLT
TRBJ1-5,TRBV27,ASRGGPLGGNQPRH
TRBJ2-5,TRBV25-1,ARAFGLAGVETQY
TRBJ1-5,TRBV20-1,SARVQGGQPQH
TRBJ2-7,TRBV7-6,ASSLGRAGASYEQY
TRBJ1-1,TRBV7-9,ASSPDRVMNTEAF
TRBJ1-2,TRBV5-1,ASSLEWTGRYGYT
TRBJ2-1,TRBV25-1,ASSGGTSIWDEQF
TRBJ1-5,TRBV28,ASNLQGQPQH
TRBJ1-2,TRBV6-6,ASSSHLGYGYT
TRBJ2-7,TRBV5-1,ASSLTGGPYEQY
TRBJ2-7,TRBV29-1,SVVPGSSYEQY
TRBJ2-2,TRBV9,ASSVGTGGRFTGELF
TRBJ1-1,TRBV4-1,ASSQDRTGGNTEAF
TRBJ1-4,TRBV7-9,ASSSRTGGIEKLF
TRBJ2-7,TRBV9,ASSVAAEDEQY
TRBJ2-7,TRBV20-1,SARHGGSDYEQY
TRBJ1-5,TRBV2,ASSVGANQPQH
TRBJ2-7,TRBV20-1,SAEGLAGVNEQY
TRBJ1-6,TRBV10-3,AIRDDSSNSPLH
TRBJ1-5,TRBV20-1,SASGQH
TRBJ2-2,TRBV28,ASSTRLRDPRGELF
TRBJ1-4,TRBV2,ASLGRGNEKLF
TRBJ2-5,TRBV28,ASSHGLSTETQY
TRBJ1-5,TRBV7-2,ASSYGDRGLNQPQH
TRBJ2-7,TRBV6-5,ASSYRPSEGQY
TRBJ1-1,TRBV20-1,SASVMSTEAF
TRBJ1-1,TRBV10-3,AIHPGAGDTEAF